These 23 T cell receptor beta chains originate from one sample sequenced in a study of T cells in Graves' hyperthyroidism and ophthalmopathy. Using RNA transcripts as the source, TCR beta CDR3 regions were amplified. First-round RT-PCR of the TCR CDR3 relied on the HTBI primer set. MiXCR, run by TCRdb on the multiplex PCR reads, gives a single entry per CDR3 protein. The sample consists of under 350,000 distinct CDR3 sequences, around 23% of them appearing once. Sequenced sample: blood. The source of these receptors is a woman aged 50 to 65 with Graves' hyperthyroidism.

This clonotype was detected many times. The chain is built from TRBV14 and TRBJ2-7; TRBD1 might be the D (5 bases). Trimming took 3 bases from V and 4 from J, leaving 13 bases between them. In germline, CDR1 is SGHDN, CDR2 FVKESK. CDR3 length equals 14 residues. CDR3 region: CASSHLTDDYEQYF. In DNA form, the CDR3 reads TGTGCCAGCAGCCATCTGACAGATGATTACGAGCAGTACTTC.

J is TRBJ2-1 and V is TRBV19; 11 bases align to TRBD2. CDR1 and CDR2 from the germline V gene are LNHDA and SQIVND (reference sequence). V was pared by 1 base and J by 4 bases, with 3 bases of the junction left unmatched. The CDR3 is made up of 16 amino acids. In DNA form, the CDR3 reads TGTGCCAGTAGTATAGTTGGGACTAGCGGATACAATGAGCAGTTCTTC. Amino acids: CASSIVGTSGYNEQFF. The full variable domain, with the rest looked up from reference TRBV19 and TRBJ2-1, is DGGITQSPKYLFRKEGQNVTLSCEQNLNHDAMYWYRQDPGQGLRLIYYSQIVNDFQKGDIAEGYSVSREKKESFPLTVTSAQKNPTAFYLCASSIVGTSGYNEQFFGPGTRLTVL.

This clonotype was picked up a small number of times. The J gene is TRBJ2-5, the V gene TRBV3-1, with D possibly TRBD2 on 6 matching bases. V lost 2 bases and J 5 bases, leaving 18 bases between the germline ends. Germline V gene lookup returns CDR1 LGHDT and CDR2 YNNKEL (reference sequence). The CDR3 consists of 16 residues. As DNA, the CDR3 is TGTGCCAGCAGCCAAAGGAGGGACTTGTACTGGGAGACCCAGTACTTC. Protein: CASSQRRDLYWETQYF.

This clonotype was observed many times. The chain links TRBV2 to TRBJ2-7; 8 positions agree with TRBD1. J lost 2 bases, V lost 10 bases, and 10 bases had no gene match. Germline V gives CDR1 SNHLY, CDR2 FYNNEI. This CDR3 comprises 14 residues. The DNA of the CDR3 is TGTGCCACTTCAACCGGGACAGGAGCCTACGAGCAGTACTTC. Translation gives CATSTGTGAYEQYF.

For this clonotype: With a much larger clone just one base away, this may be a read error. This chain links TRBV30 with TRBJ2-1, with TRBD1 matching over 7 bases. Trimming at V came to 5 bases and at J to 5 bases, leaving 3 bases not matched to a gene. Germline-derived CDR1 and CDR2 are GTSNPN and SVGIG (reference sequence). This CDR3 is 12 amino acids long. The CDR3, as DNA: TGTGCCTGGGACCAGGGGGACAATGAGCAGTTCTTC. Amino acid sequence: CAWDQGDNEQFF.

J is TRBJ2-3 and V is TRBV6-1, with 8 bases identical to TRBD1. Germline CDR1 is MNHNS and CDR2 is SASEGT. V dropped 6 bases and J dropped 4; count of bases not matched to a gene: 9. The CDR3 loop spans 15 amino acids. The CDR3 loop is CASSLGQAGADTQYF. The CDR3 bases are TGTGCCAGCAGCCTGGGACAGGCAGGAGCAGATACGCAGTATTTT.

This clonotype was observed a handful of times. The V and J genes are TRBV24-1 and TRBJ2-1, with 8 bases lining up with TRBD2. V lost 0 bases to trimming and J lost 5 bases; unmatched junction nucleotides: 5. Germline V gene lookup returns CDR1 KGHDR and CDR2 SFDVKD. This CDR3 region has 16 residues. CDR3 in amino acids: CATSDLQSGSHNEQFF. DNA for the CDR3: TGTGCCACCAGTGATTTGCAAAGCGGGAGCCACAATGAGCAGTTCTTC.

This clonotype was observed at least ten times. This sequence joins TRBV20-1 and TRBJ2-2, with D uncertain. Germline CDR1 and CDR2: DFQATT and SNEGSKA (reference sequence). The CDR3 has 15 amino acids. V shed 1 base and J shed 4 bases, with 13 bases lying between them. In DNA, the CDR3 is TGCAGTGCTAGAGGTAGTTGGCACACCACCGGGGAGCTGTTTTTT. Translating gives CSARGSWHTTGELFF.

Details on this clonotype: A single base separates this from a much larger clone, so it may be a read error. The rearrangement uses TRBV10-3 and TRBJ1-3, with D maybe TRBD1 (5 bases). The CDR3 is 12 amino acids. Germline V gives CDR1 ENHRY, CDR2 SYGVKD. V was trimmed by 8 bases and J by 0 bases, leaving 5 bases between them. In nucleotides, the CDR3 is TGTGCCATCGGGGGCTCTGGAAACACCATATATTTT. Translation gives CAIGGSGNTIYF.

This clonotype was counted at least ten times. CDR3 bases: TGTGCCAGCAGCGCACGGGTTAGAGCGGGAGAAGGTGAGCAGTTCTTC. It yields the protein CASSARVRAGEGEQFF. V and J are TRBV7-2 and TRBJ2-1; 8 bases are shared with TRBD2. The ends lost 5 bases at V and 9 bases at J; junction bases unmatched: 15. The germline V gene has CDR1 SGHTA and CDR2 FQGNSA. The CDR3 contains 16 residues.

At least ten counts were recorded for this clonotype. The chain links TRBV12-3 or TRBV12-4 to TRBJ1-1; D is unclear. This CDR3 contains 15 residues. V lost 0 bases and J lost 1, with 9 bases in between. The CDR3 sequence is CASSLAGKGNTEAFF. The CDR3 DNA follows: TGTGCCAGCAGTTTAGCCGGAAAGGGGAACACTGAAGCTTTCTTT.

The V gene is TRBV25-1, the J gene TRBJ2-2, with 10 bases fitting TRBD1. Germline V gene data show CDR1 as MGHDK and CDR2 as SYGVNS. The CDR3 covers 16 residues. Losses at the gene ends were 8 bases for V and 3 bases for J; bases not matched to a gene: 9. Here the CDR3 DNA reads TGTGCCAGCGAAGAGGGGACAGGGGCCCACACCGGGGAGCTGTTTTTT. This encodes CASEEGTGAHTGELFF. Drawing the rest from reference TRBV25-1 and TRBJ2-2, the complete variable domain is EADIYQTPRYLVIGTGKKITLECSQTMGHDKMYWYQQDPGMELHLIHYSYGVNSTEKGDLSSESTVSRIRTEHFPLTLESARPSHTSQYLCASEEGTGAHTGELFFGEGSRLTVL.

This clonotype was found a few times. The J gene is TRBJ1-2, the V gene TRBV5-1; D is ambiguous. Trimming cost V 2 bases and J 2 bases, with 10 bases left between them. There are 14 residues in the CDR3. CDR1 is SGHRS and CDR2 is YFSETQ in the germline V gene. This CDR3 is CASSFEKPNYGYTF. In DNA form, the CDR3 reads TGCGCCAGCAGCTTCGAGAAGCCAAACTATGGCTACACCTTC.

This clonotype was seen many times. The CDR3 DNA sequence: TGCAGCGTTGAAGCCTCACAGGGTCCCCACGAGCAGTACTTC. Encoded protein: CSVEASQGPHEQYF. The chain combines TRBV29-1 with TRBJ2-7; the D gene is possibly TRBD1 (6 bases). This CDR3 comprises 14 residues. Deletions cut 1 base from V and 5 bases from J, with 15 bases between. Germline V gene lookup returns CDR1 SQVTM and CDR2 ANQGSEA.

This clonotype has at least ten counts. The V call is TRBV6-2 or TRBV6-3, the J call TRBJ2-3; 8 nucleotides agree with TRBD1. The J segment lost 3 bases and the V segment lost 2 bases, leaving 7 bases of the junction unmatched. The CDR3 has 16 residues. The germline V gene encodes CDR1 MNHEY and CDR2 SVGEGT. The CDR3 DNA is TGTGCCAGCAGTTACACGACAGGGGTTGGAACAGATACGCAGTATTTT. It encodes CASSYTTGVGTDTQYF.

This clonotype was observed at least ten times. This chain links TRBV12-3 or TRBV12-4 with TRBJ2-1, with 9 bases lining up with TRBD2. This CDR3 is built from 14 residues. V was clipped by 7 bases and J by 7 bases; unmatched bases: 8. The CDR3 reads CASKTPGLANEQFF. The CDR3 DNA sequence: TGTGCCAGCAAAACGCCGGGACTAGCAAATGAGCAGTTCTTC.

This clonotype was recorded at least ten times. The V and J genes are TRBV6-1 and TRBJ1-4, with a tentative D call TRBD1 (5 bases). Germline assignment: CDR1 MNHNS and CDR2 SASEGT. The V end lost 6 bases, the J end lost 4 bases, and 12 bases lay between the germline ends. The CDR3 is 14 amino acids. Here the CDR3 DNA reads TGTGCCAGCAGGCAGGGTGGGGATAATGAAAAACTGTTTTTT. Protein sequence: CASRQGGDNEKLFF.

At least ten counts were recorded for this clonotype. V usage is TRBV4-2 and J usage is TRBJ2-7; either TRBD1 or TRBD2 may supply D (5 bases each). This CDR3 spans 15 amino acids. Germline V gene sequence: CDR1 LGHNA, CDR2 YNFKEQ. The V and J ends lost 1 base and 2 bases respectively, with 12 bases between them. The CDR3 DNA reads TGTGCCAGCAGCCAAGGCTCCGGGGCAACCTACGAGCAGTACTTC. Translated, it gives CASSQGSGATYEQYF.

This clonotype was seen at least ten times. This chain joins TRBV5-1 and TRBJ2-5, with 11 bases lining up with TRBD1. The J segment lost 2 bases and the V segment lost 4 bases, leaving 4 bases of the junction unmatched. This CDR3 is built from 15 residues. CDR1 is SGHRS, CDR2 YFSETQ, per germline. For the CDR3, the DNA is TGCGCCAGCAGCGCCGGGACAGGGGGGCAAGAGACCCAGTACTTC. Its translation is CASSAGTGGQETQYF.

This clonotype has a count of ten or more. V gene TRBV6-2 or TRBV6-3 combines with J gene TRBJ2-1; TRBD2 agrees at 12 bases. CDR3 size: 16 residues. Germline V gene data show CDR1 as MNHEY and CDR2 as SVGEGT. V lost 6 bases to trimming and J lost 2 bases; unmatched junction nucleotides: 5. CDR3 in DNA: TGTGCCAGCAGAGACCGGACTAGCGGGGCCTACAATGAGCAGTTCTTC. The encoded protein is CASRDRTSGAYNEQFF.

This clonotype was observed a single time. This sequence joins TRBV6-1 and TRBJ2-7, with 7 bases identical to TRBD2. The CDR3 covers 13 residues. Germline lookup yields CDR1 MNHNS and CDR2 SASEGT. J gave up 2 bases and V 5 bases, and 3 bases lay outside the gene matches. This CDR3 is CASSRDYTYEQYF. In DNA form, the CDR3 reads TGTGCCAGCAGTCGGGACTACACCTACGAGCAGTACTTC.

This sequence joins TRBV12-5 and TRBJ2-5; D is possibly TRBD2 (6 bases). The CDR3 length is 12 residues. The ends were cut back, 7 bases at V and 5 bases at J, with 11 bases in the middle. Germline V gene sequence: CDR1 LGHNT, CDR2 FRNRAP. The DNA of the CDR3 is TGTGCTAGTGCCAGGAGGGCGGAGACCCAGTACTTC. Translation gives CASARRAETQYF.

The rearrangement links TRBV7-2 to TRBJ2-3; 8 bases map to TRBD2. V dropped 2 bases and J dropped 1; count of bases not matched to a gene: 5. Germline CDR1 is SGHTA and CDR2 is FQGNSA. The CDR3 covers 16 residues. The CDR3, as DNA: TGTGCCAGCAGCTTATCTGGCGGGAGGCGCACAGATACGCAGTATTTT. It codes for CASSLSGGRRTDTQYF.